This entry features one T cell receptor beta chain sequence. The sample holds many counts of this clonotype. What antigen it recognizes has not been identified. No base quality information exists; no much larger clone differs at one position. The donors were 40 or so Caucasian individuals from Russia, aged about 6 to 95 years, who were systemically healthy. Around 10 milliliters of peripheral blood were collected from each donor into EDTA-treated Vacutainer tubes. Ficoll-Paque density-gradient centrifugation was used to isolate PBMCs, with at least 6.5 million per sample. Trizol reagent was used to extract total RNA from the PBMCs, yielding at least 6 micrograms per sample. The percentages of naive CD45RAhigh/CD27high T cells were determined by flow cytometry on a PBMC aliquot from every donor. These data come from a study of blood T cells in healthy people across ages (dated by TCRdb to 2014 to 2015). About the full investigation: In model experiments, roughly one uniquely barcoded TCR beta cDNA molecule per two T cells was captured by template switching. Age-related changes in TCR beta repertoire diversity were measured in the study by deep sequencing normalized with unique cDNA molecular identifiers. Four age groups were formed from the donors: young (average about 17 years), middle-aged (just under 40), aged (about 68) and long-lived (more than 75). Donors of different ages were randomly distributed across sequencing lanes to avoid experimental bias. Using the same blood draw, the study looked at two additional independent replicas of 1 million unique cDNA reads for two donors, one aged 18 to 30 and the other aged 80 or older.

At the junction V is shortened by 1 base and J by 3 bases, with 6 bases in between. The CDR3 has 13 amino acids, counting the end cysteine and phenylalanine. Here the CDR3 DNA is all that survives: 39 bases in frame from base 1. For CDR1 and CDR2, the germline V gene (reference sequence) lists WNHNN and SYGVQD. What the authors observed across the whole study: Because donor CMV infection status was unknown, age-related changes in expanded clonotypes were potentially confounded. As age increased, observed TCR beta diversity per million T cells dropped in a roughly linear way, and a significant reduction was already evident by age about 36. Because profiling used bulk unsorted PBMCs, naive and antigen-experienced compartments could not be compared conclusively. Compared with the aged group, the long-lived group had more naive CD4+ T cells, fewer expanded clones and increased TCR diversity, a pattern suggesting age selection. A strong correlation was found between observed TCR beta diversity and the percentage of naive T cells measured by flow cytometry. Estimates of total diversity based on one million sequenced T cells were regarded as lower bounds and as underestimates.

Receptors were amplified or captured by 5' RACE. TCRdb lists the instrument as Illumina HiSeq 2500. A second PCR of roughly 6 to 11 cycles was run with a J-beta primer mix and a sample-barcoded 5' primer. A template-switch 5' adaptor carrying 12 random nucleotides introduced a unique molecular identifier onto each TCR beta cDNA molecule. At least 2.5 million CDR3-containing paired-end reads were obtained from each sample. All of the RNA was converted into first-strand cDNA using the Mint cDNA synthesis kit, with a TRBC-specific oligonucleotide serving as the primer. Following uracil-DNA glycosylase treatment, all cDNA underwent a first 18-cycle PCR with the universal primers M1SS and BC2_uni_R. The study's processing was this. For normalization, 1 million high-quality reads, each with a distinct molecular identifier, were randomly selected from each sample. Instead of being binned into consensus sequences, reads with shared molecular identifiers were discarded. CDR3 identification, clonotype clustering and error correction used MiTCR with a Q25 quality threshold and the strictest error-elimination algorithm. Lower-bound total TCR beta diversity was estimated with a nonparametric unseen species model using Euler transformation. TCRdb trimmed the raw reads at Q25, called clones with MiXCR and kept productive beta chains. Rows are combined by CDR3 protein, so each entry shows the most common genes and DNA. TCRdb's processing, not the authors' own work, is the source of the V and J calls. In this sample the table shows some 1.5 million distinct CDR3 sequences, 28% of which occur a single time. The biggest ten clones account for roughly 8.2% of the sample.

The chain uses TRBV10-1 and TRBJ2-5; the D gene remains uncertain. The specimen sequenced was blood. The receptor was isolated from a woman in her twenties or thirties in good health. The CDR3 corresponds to CASSEYNEETQYF. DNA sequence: TGCGCCAGCAGTGAGTATAACGAAGAGACCCAGTACTTC.